A selection of T cell receptor beta chains follows, all from one sample in a study of identical twins. TCRdb analysed the 5' RACE reads with MiXCR anew, one entry per CDR3 protein. Here the sample spans over 250,000 distinct CDR3 sequences, roughly 9% being singletons. The sample also formed part of further work on yellow fever vaccine responses in identical twins.

Source material: CD8+ T cells sorted from blood. Receptor source: a woman aged 18-29 years in good health. Both conserved end residues are part of each CDR3. Each record gives: D gene, V gene, CDR3 protein. The D gene is left open where the match is weak.

NA TRBV28 CASSLSLRAAAQETQYF
NA TRBV14 CASSQAGSGNTIYF
NA TRBV5-5 CASSFGFLDIYEQYF
NA TRBV5-1 CASSPREHYNEQFF
NA TRBV2 CASLVVEETQYF
TRBD1 TRBV24-1 CATSPTGFEESYEQFF
NA TRBV7-9 CASSSMTGHVQQFF
NA TRBV5-6 CASSLSGENIQYF
NA TRBV7-8 CASSPEQFF
TRBD1 TRBV28 CASSSNRGEGETQYF
TRBD1 TRBV4-1 CASSQVVTGLRQPQHF
TRBD1 TRBV4-3 CASSQQTGYWEQFF
NA TRBV20-1 CSAKDLRDSYNEQFF
TRBD2 TRBV4-2 CASSPQREGRGEQFF
NA TRBV12-3/TRBV12-4 CASTRGYNEQFF
NA TRBV6-4 CASSDDPRFNNEQFF
TRBD2 TRBV20-1 CSARPLSGSDTGELFF
NA TRBV29-1 CSVDGLRGTDTQYF
NA TRBV6-1 CASSLTDGNSPLHF
TRBD2 TRBV12-3/TRBV12-4 CASSPAGGASEQYF
NA TRBV27 CASSSLPLGYEQYF
NA TRBV7-9 CASSYRQSPYQDNEQFF